This TCR beta chain was recovered during a study of regulatory T cells in long-lasting Graves disease. Across the study: Graves' patients with a new diagnosis had received antithyroid drugs under 3 months. Regarding the study as a whole: When disease was persistent, TRBV28, TRBJ1-2 and TRBJ2-5 were the favored segments.

Comment on this clonotype: The antigen remains unidentified. The likely explanation is a read error, given a far larger clone one base away.

Regarding time point: newly diagnosed GD, antithyroid drugs for less than 3 months. Extracted RNA from PBMCs served as the source of the TCR library. In this cohort, patients came from an endocrinology department located in Xi'an, China. EDTA tubes received around 9 milliliters of collected peripheral blood. There are 16 residues in the CDR3. Germline lookup yields CDR1 MNHEY and CDR2 SVGEGT. With V trimmed by 7 bases and J by 7 bases, 14 bases remained unmatched. For TCR beta, libraries came from iRepertoire HTBI primers and Arm-PCR of CDR3 regions. From the multiplex PCR reads, TCRdb called clonotypes with MiXCR, one entry per CDR3 protein. The sample lists a few hundred thousand distinct CDR3 sequences, around 20% occurring once.

This TCR came from a female donor with Graves disease. The sample here was peripheral blood mononuclear cells (PBMCs), taken at new diagnosis, from a patient treated with antithyroid drugs. The V and J genes are TRBV6-2 or TRBV6-3 and TRBJ2-2; 8 positions agree with TRBD2. CDR3 sequence reads: CASMGTRGSRDGELFF. CDR3 sequence (DNA): TGTGCCAGCATGGGGACTAGGGGGAGCCGGGACGGGGAGCTGTTTTTT.